The 21 T cell receptor beta chains below all came from one sample that was sequenced in a study of T cell repertoires in cytomegalovirus infection (dated by TCRdb to about 2019). TCRdb records Illumina HiSeq 1500 as the sequencer. The raw public data were reprocessed by TCRdb itself: fastp quality trimming at Q25, MiXCR clonotype calling, in-frame beta chains only. Every distinct CDR3 protein forms one entry, paired with its most common genes and DNA. Recorded for this sample are 250,000 or so distinct CDR3 sequences; around 15% of them occurred a single time. The ten largest clones capture approximately 51% of the sample. The specimen sequenced was CD8+ T cells from PBMCs. These receptors originate from a human donor in good health (CMV status not recorded). Some clones in this sample may be carry-over from other donors' samples.

The rearrangement links TRBV6-6 to TRBJ2-5, with D possibly TRBD2 on 6 matching bases. This CDR3 region has 13 residues. The germline V gene has CDR1 MNHNY and CDR2 SVGAGI (reference sequence). Between the trimmed V and J ends, which lost 2 bases and 7 bases, there was a span of 11 bases. Written as DNA, the CDR3 is TGTGCCAGCAGTTACGGGGGGATGGGGACCCAGTACTTC. Translated: CASSYGGMGTQYF.

In its sample, this clonotype was seen many times. The chain has TRBV4-1 and TRBJ2-2; 11 bases align to TRBD2. CDR3 length: 17 amino acids. Germline-derived CDR1 and CDR2 are MGHRA and YSYEKL. V lost 4 bases, J lost 2 bases, and 6 bases stayed unmatched. The CDR3 sequence: CASSRGTSGFNTGELFF. The CDR3 coding sequence is TGCGCCAGCAGCCGAGGGACTAGCGGATTCAACACCGGGGAGCTGTTTTTT.

At least ten counts were recorded for this clonotype. The chain combines TRBV7-9 with TRBJ2-6; D is unresolved. This CDR3 has 15 residues. Trimming stripped 4 bases from V and 0 bases from J, with 7 bases between. Germline CDR1 SEHNR, CDR2 FQNEAQ (reference sequence). The CDR3 DNA is TGTGCCAGCAGCTCATTCACCTCTGGGGCCAACGTCCTGACTTTC. Amino acid sequence: CASSSFTSGANVLTF.

V and J are TRBV5-6 and TRBJ2-7; D not resolved. In germline, CDR1 is SGHDT, CDR2 YYEEEE. V lost 2 bases and J 6 bases, leaving 15 bases between the germline ends. The CDR3 is made up of 14 amino acids. CDR3 amino acids: CASSLGDTLGEQYF. CDR3 DNA: TGTGCCAGCAGCTTAGGAGACACCCTGGGCGAGCAGTACTTC.

CDR3 region: CASVGQGAYEQYF. CDR3 coding DNA: TGTGCCAGCGTCGGACAGGGAGCCTACGAGCAGTACTTC. The V gene is TRBV6-5, the J gene TRBJ2-7, with 8 bases that match TRBD1. There are 13 residues in the CDR3. Germline V lookup: CDR1 MNHEY, CDR2 SVGAGI. The V gene end was trimmed by 8 bases and the J gene end by 2 bases; junction bases not matched to a gene: 5.

V is TRBV7-9 and J is TRBJ2-5; either TRBD1 or TRBD2 may fit D (5 bases each). V was clipped by 4 bases and J by 5 bases, with 23 bases between them. CDR1 and CDR2 (germline): SEHNR, FQNEAQ (reference sequence). The CDR3 is 17 amino acids. DNA for the CDR3: TGTGCCAGCAGCTCACCGGGGCAGGGAAAGGGGTCGGAGACCCAGTACTTC. As protein: CASSSPGQGKGSETQYF. Full variable domain (rest looked up from reference TRBV7-9 and TRBJ2-5): DTGVSQNPRHKITKRGQNVTFRCDPISEHNRLYWYRQTLGQGPEFLTYFQNEAQLEKSRLLSDRFSAERPKGSFSTLEIQRTEQGDSAMYLCASSSPGQGKGSETQYFGPGTRLLVL.

This chain uses TRBV27 with TRBJ2-2; TRBD1 matches 7 bases. Germline V gene data show CDR1 as MNHEY and CDR2 as SMNVEV (reference sequence). This CDR3 comprises 17 residues. V was pared by 5 bases and J by 3 bases, with 12 bases of the junction left unmatched. The CDR3 reads CASSPSSGTEYTGELFF. The CDR3 DNA sequence: TGTGCCAGCAGTCCTTCCTCCGGGACAGAATACACCGGGGAGCTGTTTTTT.

V is TRBV15 and J is TRBJ1-5; the D gene is possibly TRBD1 (6 bases). This CDR3 contains 14 residues. V dropped 1 base and J dropped 7 bases, with 11 bases sitting between them. CDR1 and CDR2 from the germline V gene are LNHNV and YYDKDF (reference sequence). CDR3 sequence: CATSRVAGAQPQHF. CDR3 nucleotides: TGTGCCACCAGCAGAGTGGCAGGGGCCCAGCCCCAGCATTTT.

This clonotype was seen at least ten times. The J gene is TRBJ2-5, the V gene TRBV12-5; unclear D gene. Trimming shortened V by 5 bases and J by 0 bases, and 4 bases separated the two germline ends. The CDR3 length is 12 residues. Germline-derived CDR1 and CDR2 are LGHNT and FRNRAP. The CDR3 sequence: CASGGYQETQYF. DNA for the CDR3: TGTGCTAGTGGTGGGTACCAAGAGACCCAGTACTTC.

The chain couples TRBV6-1 to TRBJ2-5; D is undetermined. The CDR3 is 11 residues long. Germline-derived CDR1 and CDR2 are MNHNS and SASEGT. Trimming pared 4 bases from V and 5 bases from J, leaving 5 bases between. The CDR3 is CASSGHETQYF. DNA of the CDR3: TGTGCCAGCAGTGGACACGAGACCCAGTACTTC.

V is TRBV6-1 and J is TRBJ1-4; TRBD1 is a possible D gene (5 bases). The CDR3 extends over 13 amino acids. Looked up from germline, CDR1 is MNHNS and CDR2 is SASEGT. Trimming pared 10 bases from V and 8 bases from J, leaving 17 bases between. As DNA, the CDR3 is TGTGCCACCACAGGCGTCACTCAAGAAAAACTGTTTTTT. It yields the protein CATTGVTQEKLFF.

This clonotype was counted a few times. The gene calls are TRBV29-1 and TRBJ2-1; 7 bases line up with TRBD2. The CDR3 covers 14 residues. V lost 1 base, J lost 0 bases, and 0 bases stayed unmatched. Per germline, CDR1 SQVTM and CDR2 ANQGSEA. CDR3 in amino acids: CSVEASGSYNEQFF. The DNA for the CDR3 is TGCAGCGTTGAAGCTAGCGGCTCCTACAATGAGCAGTTCTTC.

This clonotype was counted a few times. In DNA, the CDR3 is TGTGCCAGCAGTTTAACCCAGGTCGGCTACGAGCAGTACTTC. This codes for CASSLTQVGYEQYF. J is TRBJ2-7 and V is TRBV27; D call uncertain. The CDR3 spans 14 residues. Germline lookup yields CDR1 MNHEY and CDR2 SMNVEV (reference sequence). V lost 2 bases and J 3 bases, leaving 11 bases between the germline ends.

As to this clonotype: This may arise from a read error, as a much more abundant clone is one base away. The CDR3 spells CAGSLNGDTQYF. DNA of the CDR3: TGTGCCGGCAGCTTAAATGGAGATACGCAGTATTTT. The chain uses TRBV7-3 and TRBJ2-3, with D unresolved. Germline-derived CDR1 and CDR2 are SGHTA and FQGTGA. The CDR3 spans 12 residues.

This rearrangement joins TRBV7-6 to TRBJ2-3, with unresolved D. In germline, CDR1 is SGHVS, CDR2 FNYEAQ. The CDR3 runs 13 residues. Trimming removed 5 bases at V and 2 bases at J, with 8 bases between. The CDR3 coding sequence is TGTGCCAGCAGCCTTTACATCACAGATACGCAGTATTTT. As protein: CASSLYITDTQYF.

This chain links TRBV28 with TRBJ2-7; 7 bases are a match to TRBD1. The CDR3 has 15 residues. From germline, CDR1 is MDHEN and CDR2 SYDVKM. Trimming removed 6 bases from V and 0 bases from J; junction bases left unmatched: 8. CDR3 sequence (DNA): TGTGCCAGCAGAACGGGGACAGCGAGCTCCTACGAGCAGTACTTC. Protein product: CASRTGTASSYEQYF. Full variable domain (missing parts from reference TRBV28 and TRBJ2-7): DVKVTQSSRYLVKRTGEKVFLECVQDMDHENMFWYRQDPGLGLRLIYFSYDVKMKEKGDIPEGYSVSREKKERFSLILESASTNQTSMYLCASRTGTASSYEQYFGPGTRLTVT.

In this sample, this clonotype turned up a few times. V and J are TRBV7-6 and TRBJ2-7; D gene unclear. Germline-derived CDR1 and CDR2 are SGHVS and FNYEAQ. V lost 1 base, J lost 7 bases, and 11 bases lay in between. CDR3 length: 13 amino acids. CDR3 residues: CASSLVEGSEQYF. For the CDR3, the DNA is TGTGCCAGCAGCTTAGTTGAAGGTTCGGAGCAGTACTTC.

This clonotype came up a few times. The chain uses TRBV5-5 and TRBJ2-7, with 8 bases that match TRBD2. There are 14 residues in the CDR3. Germline V CDR1 and CDR2: SGHKS, YYEKEE (reference sequence). The J segment lost 4 bases and the V segment lost 5 bases, leaving 8 bases of the junction unmatched. The CDR3 region is CASSFGGAGYEQYF. The DNA of the CDR3 is TGTGCCAGCAGTTTCGGGGGGGCCGGGTACGAGCAGTACTTC.

This clonotype was found a few times. The chain combines TRBV25-1 with TRBJ2-7; TRBD1 aligns across 8 bases. J was trimmed by 5 bases and V by 6 bases; bases with no gene match: 9. The germline CDR1 and CDR2 sequences are MGHDK and SYGVNS. The CDR3 spans 14 residues. CDR3 loop: CASSGPGQENEQYF. The CDR3 nucleotides are TGTGCCAGCAGCGGGCCGGGACAGGAAAACGAGCAGTACTTC.

This clonotype occurred a few times. J is TRBJ2-5 and V is TRBV28; D is possibly TRBD2 (6 bases). The germline V gene has CDR1 MDHEN and CDR2 SYDVKM. Trimming cost V 6 bases and J 5 bases, with 10 bases left between them. CDR3 length equals 12 residues. The CDR3 reads CASRDGGETQYF. Written as DNA, the CDR3 is TGTGCCAGCAGGGATGGGGGGGAGACCCAGTACTTC.

This clonotype has a count of ten or more. The rearrangement links TRBV2 to TRBJ2-2, with TRBD1 as a possible D gene (6 bases). This CDR3 is 13 amino acids long. Germline V CDR1 and CDR2: SNHLY, FYNNEI. Deletions cut 6 bases from V and 3 bases from J, with 8 bases between. The CDR3 loop reads CASRQGYTGELFF. As DNA, the CDR3 is TGTGCCAGCAGACAGGGCTACACCGGGGAGCTGTTTTTT.